This is a list of T cell receptor beta chains from one sample in a study of control samples from healthy donors and cancer patients. Clones were read by immunoSEQ multiplex PCR, and TCRdb kept only the in-frame ones, dropping some. The table has around 110,000 clones, around 90% seen once. The material sequenced was blood. The receptors here all came from a woman in her 70s in good health. Both conserved end residues are trimmed from each CDR3. Each record gives: V gene, CDR3 protein.

V gene: TRBV4-3; CDR3 protein: ASSPSTGGYGYT
V gene: TRBV10-3; CDR3 protein: AISPGTGASQPQH
V gene: TRBV5-3; CDR3 protein: ARSLGQFEQY
V gene: TRBV5-1; CDR3 protein: ASSTGQGAPEAF
V gene: TRBV2; CDR3 protein: ASSAKESRNSPLH
V gene: TRBV10-3; CDR3 protein: AISESDTYGYT
V gene: TRBV7-2; CDR3 protein: ASSLDGVLRNTIY
V gene: TRBV10-1; CDR3 protein: ASSESGPSGNTIY
V gene: TRBV4-1; CDR3 protein: ASSQEGALGGEKLF
V gene: TRBV5-1; CDR3 protein: ASSLAGSSWGVHNEQF
V gene: TRBV6-5; CDR3 protein: ASSSTSGGRYEQY
V gene: TRBV5-1; CDR3 protein: ASSLGTGFLSSYNEQF
V gene: TRBV2; CDR3 protein: ASSGGTGRSNLRSGANVLT
V gene: TRBV7-2; CDR3 protein: ASSSLARSSGANVLT
V gene: TRBV21-1; CDR3 protein: ASSKIPGYWWGTEAF
V gene: TRBV7-3; CDR3 protein: ASSKRPGSGTIQETQY
V gene: TRBV7-5; CDR3 protein: ARSLPGGGQPQH
V gene: TRBV27; CDR3 protein: ASSSRGTYEQY
V gene: TRBV19; CDR3 protein: ASSIGGAPYSNQPQH
V gene: TRBV7-9; CDR3 protein: ASSLGLRGEAF
V gene: TRBV12-1; CDR3 protein: ASSFEAGEGTDTQY
V gene: TRBV5-4; CDR3 protein: ASSSPASMVPGELF
V gene: TRBV6-5; CDR3 protein: ASSYRVGTYEQY
V gene: TRBV5-4; CDR3 protein: ASSLEAGGKNEQY
V gene: TRBV5-1; CDR3 protein: ASSSQDRGTEAF
V gene: TRBV13; CDR3 protein: ASSLVLTDPPSGNTIY
V gene: TRBV7-3; CDR3 protein: ASSADHQTGELF
V gene: TRBV5-4; CDR3 protein: ASSLDRVGSPLH
V gene: TRBV7-9; CDR3 protein: ATQDRFTAPYEQY
V gene: TRBV28; CDR3 protein: ASTWGQNYGYT
V gene: TRBV11-2; CDR3 protein: ASAGGWRTGELF
V gene: TRBV29-1; CDR3 protein: SVEDKDSGTGLFAVYGYT
V gene: TRBV9; CDR3 protein: ASSVGLAGETQY
V gene: TRBV5-6; CDR3 protein: ASSKPSWDTGELF
V gene: TRBV3-1/TRBV3-2; CDR3 protein: ASSQTQGAGEQY
V gene: TRBV7-3; CDR3 protein: ASSPGSPGEQY
V gene: TRBV5-1; CDR3 protein: ASSLGGIAEAF
V gene: TRBV10-3; CDR3 protein: AISERRQGADNQPQH
V gene: TRBV7-6; CDR3 protein: ASSLGNFYPTDTQY
V gene: TRBV6-2/TRBV6-3; CDR3 protein: ASSYIEGEIAKNIQY
V gene: TRBV7-3; CDR3 protein: ASSFSGTGYNEQF
V gene: TRBV6-5; CDR3 protein: ASSYSKGRGETQY
V gene: TRBV14; CDR3 protein: ASSQLSRDTEAF
V gene: TRBV5-1; CDR3 protein: ASNSGTANSPLH
V gene: TRBV19; CDR3 protein: ASSIGRQGVGEKLF
V gene: TRBV27; CDR3 protein: ASSLSGYYGYT
V gene: TRBV5-1; CDR3 protein: ASSLGSSAGEQF
V gene: TRBV27; CDR3 protein: ASSPTIVNQPQH
V gene: TRBV5-1; CDR3 protein: ASSLGDSQNQPQH
V gene: TRBV11-3; CDR3 protein: ASSAGLSYEQY
V gene: TRBV7-9; CDR3 protein: ASSSGLGFAKNIQY
V gene: TRBV7-9; CDR3 protein: ASSFQGGDTEAF
V gene: TRBV16; CDR3 protein: ASSQTGTGPNSPLH